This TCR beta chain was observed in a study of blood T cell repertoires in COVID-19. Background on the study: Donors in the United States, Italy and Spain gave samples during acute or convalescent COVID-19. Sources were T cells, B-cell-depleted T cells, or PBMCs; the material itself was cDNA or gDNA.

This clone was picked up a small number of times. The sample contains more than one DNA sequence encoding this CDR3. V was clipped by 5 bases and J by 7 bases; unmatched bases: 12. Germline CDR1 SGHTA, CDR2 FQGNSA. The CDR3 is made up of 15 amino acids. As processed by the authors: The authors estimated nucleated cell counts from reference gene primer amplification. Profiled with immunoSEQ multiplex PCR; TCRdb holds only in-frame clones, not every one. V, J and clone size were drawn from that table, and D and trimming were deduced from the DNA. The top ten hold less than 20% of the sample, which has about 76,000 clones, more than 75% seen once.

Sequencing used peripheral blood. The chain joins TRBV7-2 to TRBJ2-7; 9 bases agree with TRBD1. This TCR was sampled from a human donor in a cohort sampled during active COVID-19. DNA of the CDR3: TGTGCCAGCAGCCCGGGGACAGGGACCCGTGGGGAGCAGTACTTC. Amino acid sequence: CASSPGTGTRGEQYF.